One and the same sample provided the 5 T cell receptor beta chains below, sequenced in a study of blood T cell repertoires in COVID-19. Here immunoSEQ multiplex PCR was the method, and the copy in TCRdb shows in-frame clones only, minus some. This sample carries approximately 180,000 clones, around 84% of them seen once, and the ten largest clones take roughly 15%. Material for sequencing was PBMCs or T cells enriched from blood (not recorded which). These receptors were taken from a man aged 50-59 years who had recovered from COVID-19.

J is TRBJ1-6 and V is TRBV5-1; 7 bases are shared with TRBD1. The germline V gene encodes CDR1 SGHRS and CDR2 YFSETQ. The CDR3 is 16 residues long. Losses at the gene ends were 4 bases for V and 5 bases for J; bases not matched to a gene: 9. The CDR3 nucleotides are TGCGCCAGCAGCGATACCAGGGACAGAGATAATTCACCCCTCCACTTT. It is translated as CASSDTRDRDNSPLHF.

The V and J genes are TRBV5-5 and TRBJ2-1; the match to TRBD1 covers 9 bases. Germline CDR1 SGHKS, CDR2 YYEKEE (reference sequence). CDR3 length: 16 residues. V shed 1 base and J 2 bases; nucleotides not matched to a gene: 4. CDR3 loop: CASSLKGDRAYNEQFF. In DNA form, the CDR3 reads TGTGCCAGCAGCTTGAAGGGGGACAGGGCCTACAATGAGCAGTTCTTC.

The V call is TRBV30, the J call TRBJ1-4, with D possibly TRBD1 on 5 matching bases. Germline V gene sequence: CDR1 GTSNPN, CDR2 SVGIG (reference sequence). The CDR3 is 15 residues long. Trimming shortened V by 3 bases and J by 7 bases, and 18 bases separated the two germline ends. In DNA, the CDR3 is TGTGCCTGGAGGAAAGGGGTAGCAACGTGTGAAAAACTGTTTTTT. Protein product: CAWRKGVATCEKLFF.

The rearrangement uses TRBV12-5 and TRBJ2-5, with TRBD1 identical over 7 bases. The CDR3 sequence is 15 residues long. Per germline, CDR1 LGHNT and CDR2 FRNRAP. V trimming: 6 bases; J trimming: 3 bases; junction bases outside the gene matches: 10. In DNA form, the CDR3 reads TGTGCTAGTGGCCACGGACAGGTTGGGAAAGAGACCCAGTACTTC. Protein: CASGHGQVGKETQYF. The full variable domain, completed using reference TRBV12-5 and TRBJ2-5, is DARVTQTPRHKVTEMGQEVTMRCQPILGHNTVFWYRQTMMQGLELLAYFRNRAPLDDSGMPKDRFSAEMPDATLATLKIQPSEPRDSAVYFCASGHGQVGKETQYFGPGTRLLVL.

The rearrangement links TRBV6-6 to TRBJ1-5; D remains unclear. Trimming pared 5 bases from V and 3 bases from J, leaving 8 bases between. CDR3 length: 13 amino acids. CDR1 and CDR2 (germline): MNHNY, SVGAGI (reference sequence). Here the CDR3 reads CASSPTTNQPQHF. In DNA, the CDR3 is TGTGCCAGCAGTCCAACAACCAATCAGCCCCAGCATTTT.